A single sample gave rise to the 17 T cell receptor beta chains below, sequenced in a study of OX40 agonist ivuxolimab in advanced cancers. TCRdb's copy holds only in-frame clones and misses some; the assay was immunoSEQ multiplex PCR. The sample carries approximately 58,000 clones, approximately 90% recorded once. Here the sequenced sample was CD4+ or CD8+ T cells sorted from blood, taken in a trial of the OX40 agonist ivuxolimab. These receptor sequences come from an adult with an advanced solid tumor such as melanoma, head and neck, liver or kidney cancer.

The chain is built from TRBV6-5 and TRBJ1-1; D unresolved. CDR1 is MNHEY and CDR2 is SVGAGI in the germline V gene. The CDR3 has 11 residues. Trimming removed 6 bases at V and 1 base at J, with 3 bases between. CDR3 in DNA: TGTGCCAGCAGGGAGAACACTGAAGCTTTCTTT. Amino acid sequence: CASRENTEAFF.

V gene TRBV9 combines with J gene TRBJ2-1, with TRBD2 matching over 11 bases. Germline CDR1 is SGDLS and CDR2 is YYNGEE. This CDR3 region has 15 residues. Losses at the gene ends were 0 bases for V and 6 bases for J; bases not matched to a gene: 2. DNA for the CDR3: TGTGCCAGCAGCGTAGTTGGGACTAGCGGCAATGAGCAGTTCTTC. This translates into CASSVVGTSGNEQFF.

This clone was seen a few times. CDR3 amino acids: CASSVTSGTSYEQYF. The CDR3 bases are TGTGCCAGCAGCGTAACCTCCGGGACTAGCTACGAGCAGTACTTC. The chain combines TRBV9 with TRBJ2-7, with 8 positions matching TRBD2. Germline assignment: CDR1 SGDLS and CDR2 YYNGEE. There are 15 residues in the CDR3. With 1 base clipped from V and 3 bases from J, the junction kept 6 bases outside the gene matches.

This clone has a single count. The chain joins TRBV4-2 to TRBJ1-1; D is unresolved. The CDR3 totals 15 residues. Deletions cut 3 bases from V and 0 bases from J, with 11 bases between. The germline gives CDR1 LGHNA, CDR2 YNFKEQ. CDR3 protein: CASSQGSSMNTEAFF. As DNA, the CDR3 is TGTGCCAGCAGCCAGGGAAGTTCAATGAACACTGAAGCTTTCTTT.

The chain employs TRBV4-2 and TRBJ2-1; no firm D call. The CDR3 consists of 14 residues. Trimming left V 3 bases short and J 10 bases short, with 16 bases between. Germline V gene data show CDR1 as LGHNA and CDR2 as YNFKEQ. This CDR3 reads CASSQRAVAREQFF. The CDR3 DNA reads as TGTGCCAGCAGCCAGCGAGCCGTTGCTCGCGAGCAGTTCTTC.

Only one count was recorded for this clone. This chain connects TRBV30 to TRBJ1-4; D call uncertain. The CDR3 loop spans 12 amino acids. Germline values: CDR1 GTSNPN, CDR2 SVGIG (reference sequence). V was clipped by 7 bases and J by 7 bases, with 13 bases between them. CDR3 sequence reads: CAYDRDGEKLFF. In DNA form, the CDR3 reads TGTGCCTACGACCGAGACGGTGAAAAACTGTTTTTT. The full variable domain, completed using reference TRBV30 and TRBJ1-4, is SQTIHQWPATLVQPVGSPLSLECTVEGTSNPNLYWYRQAAGRGLQLLFYSVGIGQISSEVPQNLSASRPQDRQFILSSKKLLLSDSGFYLCAYDRDGEKLFFGSGTQLSVL.

CDR3 DNA sequence: TGTGCCAGCAGTGACTCGTTTGGCGGGGAGCTGTTTTTT. Translating gives CASSDSFGGELFF. This chain joins TRBV6-4 and TRBJ2-2, with D unresolved. The CDR3 runs to 13 residues. Trimming shortened V by 0 bases and J by 7 bases, and 6 bases separated the two germline ends. Germline values: CDR1 MRHNA, CDR2 SNTAGT.

The J gene is TRBJ2-1, the V gene TRBV11-2; TRBD2 matches 14 bases. Trimming took 4 bases from V and 12 from J; bases not matched to a gene: 11. The CDR3 length is 16 residues. CDR1 and CDR2 from the germline V gene are SGHAT and FQNNGV. The CDR3, as DNA: TGTGCCAGCAGCTCAGCCGTGGGACTAGCGGGAGTTTGGCAGTTCTTC. This sequence encodes CASSSAVGLAGVWQFF.

Details on this clone: Other DNA sequences in the same sample also yield this CDR3. This chain connects TRBV18 to TRBJ1-1; 10 nucleotides line up with TRBD1. V gave up 6 bases and J gave up 1 base; unmatched junction bases: 5. CDR1 is KGHSH and CDR2 is LQKENI in the germline V gene. The CDR3 contains 15 residues. CDR3 region: CASSPRDRGNTEAFF. Here the CDR3 DNA reads TGTGCCAGCTCCCCAAGGGACAGGGGGAACACTGAAGCTTTCTTT. The full variable domain, in which reference TRBV18 and TRBJ1-1 provide the parts outside the CDR3, is NAGVMQNPRHLVRRRGQEARLRCSPMKGHSHVYWYRQLPEEGLKFMVYLQKENIIDESGMPKERFSAEFPKEGPSILRIQQVVRGDSAAYFCASSPRDRGNTEAFFGQGTRLTVV.

The gene calls are TRBV29-1 and TRBJ2-5, with TRBD2 matching over 8 bases. This CDR3 comprises 15 residues. Trimming cost V 0 bases and J 9 bases; bases outside gene matches: 12. CDR1 is SQVTM, CDR2 ANQGSEA, per germline. The CDR3 DNA is TGCAGCGTTGAAGATTTGGGGCTAGCGGGCACGGCCCAGTACTTC. Amino acid sequence: CSVEDLGLAGTAQYF.

This chain links TRBV7-6 with TRBJ2-2; D possibly corresponds to TRBD2 (5 bases). Trimming shortened V by 5 bases and J by 2 bases, and 12 bases separated the two germline ends. This CDR3 contains 15 residues. Germline CDR1 reads SGHVS; CDR2 reads FNYEAQ. The CDR3: CASSQATSNTGELFF. CDR3 nucleotides: TGTGCCAGCAGCCAAGCCACTAGTAACACCGGGGAGCTGTTTTTT.

The chain recombines TRBV5-1 with TRBJ1-2; the match to TRBD1 covers 7 bases. V shed 1 base and J 4 bases; nucleotides not matched to a gene: 4. The germline V gene encodes CDR1 SGHRS and CDR2 YFSETQ. The CDR3 extends over 14 amino acids. CDR3 nucleotide sequence: TGCGCCAGCAGCTTGTCGACAGGGACCTATGGCTACACCTTC. Residues: CASSLSTGTYGYTF.

J is TRBJ1-2 and V is TRBV5-1; D gene ambiguous. This CDR3 contains 13 residues. V was pared by 3 bases and J by 0 bases, with 6 bases between. Germline-derived CDR1 and CDR2 are SGHRS and YFSETQ. The CDR3 region has the DNA TGCGCCAGCAGCTCAGAGTCTAACTATGGCTACACCTTC. Translated: CASSSESNYGYTF.

The chain employs TRBV4-3 and TRBJ1-5; D is unresolved. The CDR3 length is 15 residues. Germline CDR1 reads LGHNA; CDR2 reads YSLEER. The V gene lost 0 bases and the J gene lost 0 bases, with 6 bases spanning the gap. The CDR3 protein is CASSQDGGSNQPQHF. CDR3 nucleotides: TGCGCCAGCAGCCAAGACGGAGGTAGCAATCAGCCCCAGCATTTT.

J is TRBJ1-5 and V is TRBV19, with 12 bases aligning to TRBD1. This CDR3 region has 18 residues. The germline gives CDR1 LNHDA, CDR2 SQIVND (reference sequence). With V trimmed by 1 base and J by 2 bases, 6 bases remained unmatched. The CDR3 here is CASSIVGDRGRRNQPQHF. DNA of the CDR3: TGTGCCAGTAGTATAGTAGGGGACAGGGGGCGTCGCAATCAGCCCCAGCATTTT.

The chain uses TRBV27 and TRBJ2-7; 9 positions match TRBD2. This CDR3 comprises 15 residues. Germline CDR1 and CDR2: MNHEY and SMNVEV (reference sequence). Unmatched junction bases numbered 7, after V lost 5 bases and J lost 2 bases. The CDR3 protein is CASSPSRTSAYEQYF. The CDR3 DNA follows: TGTGCCAGCAGTCCCTCCCGGACTAGCGCCTACGAGCAGTACTTC.

The genes are TRBV29-1 and TRBJ2-5, with D perhaps TRBD1 or TRBD2 (5 bases each). The V and J ends lost 4 bases and 2 bases respectively, with 11 bases between them. The CDR3 totals 13 residues. CDR1 is SQVTM, CDR2 ANQGSEA, per germline. DNA for the CDR3: TGCAGCGTTGTGGGGACGGTGCAAGAGACCCAGTACTTC. Protein product: CSVVGTVQETQYF.